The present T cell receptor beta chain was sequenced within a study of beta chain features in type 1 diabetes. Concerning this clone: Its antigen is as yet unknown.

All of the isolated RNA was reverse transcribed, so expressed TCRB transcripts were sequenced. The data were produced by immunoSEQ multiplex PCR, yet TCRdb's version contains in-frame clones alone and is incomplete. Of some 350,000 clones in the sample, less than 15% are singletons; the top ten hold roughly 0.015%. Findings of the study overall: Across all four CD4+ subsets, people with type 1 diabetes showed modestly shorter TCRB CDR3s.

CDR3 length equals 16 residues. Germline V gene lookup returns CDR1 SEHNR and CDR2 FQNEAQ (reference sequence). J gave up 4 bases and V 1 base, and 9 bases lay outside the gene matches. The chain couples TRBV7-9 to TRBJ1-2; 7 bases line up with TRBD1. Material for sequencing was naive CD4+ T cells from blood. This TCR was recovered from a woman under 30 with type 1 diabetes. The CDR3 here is CASSLGQGRNFYGYTF. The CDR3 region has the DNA TGTGCCAGCAGCTTAGGACAGGGTCGGAACTTCTATGGCTACACCTTC.